Shown below are 22 T cell receptor beta chains from a single sample sequenced in a study of lymphopenia after photon versus proton radiotherapy. Profiling relied on immunoSEQ multiplex PCR, and the TCRdb table lists in-frame clones only, not all of them. The data show approximately 35,000 clones, under 90% seen once. Specimen: peripheral blood, collected from a patient treated with photon-based radiotherapy. The receptors come from a woman aged 45 to 65 with pancreatic cancer.

The genes are TRBV6-1 and TRBJ2-5; D gene uncertain. This CDR3 is 13 amino acids long. V lost 5 bases and J lost 1, with 8 bases in between. Germline values: CDR1 MNHNS, CDR2 SASEGT. CDR3 DNA sequence: TGTGCCAGCAGTCGCGGAGTCCAAGAGACCCAGTACTTC. It codes for CASSRGVQETQYF.

V is TRBV2 and J is TRBJ1-5, with a weak D call TRBD1 (5 bases). The CDR3 is made up of 14 amino acids. CDR1 and CDR2 (germline): SNHLY, FYNNEI. V dropped 3 bases and J dropped 3 bases, with 9 bases sitting between them. In DNA, the CDR3 is TGTGCCAGCAGTGAGAGGGGCTCCAATCAGCCCCAGCATTTT. It is translated as CASSERGSNQPQHF.

This clone was found once. V usage is TRBV29-1 and J usage is TRBJ2-7, with TRBD1 matching 9 bases. Trimming cost V 0 bases and J 0 bases; bases outside gene matches: 6. The CDR3 has 16 residues. Looked up from germline, CDR1 is SQVTM and CDR2 is ANQGSEA. CDR3: CSVEDGRTGDSYEQYF. CDR3 DNA: TGCAGCGTTGAAGATGGTAGGACAGGGGACTCCTACGAGCAGTACTTC.

The J gene is TRBJ1-3, the V gene TRBV27; the D gene is possibly TRBD1 (6 bases). The CDR3 is made up of 15 amino acids. The germline V gene has CDR1 MNHEY and CDR2 SMNVEV (reference sequence). Trimming removed 6 bases at V and 0 bases at J, with 12 bases between. CDR3 bases: TGTGCCAGCAGCTATACAGGGTACTCTGGAAACACCATATATTTT. Translated, it gives CASSYTGYSGNTIYF.

This clone has a single count. The chain recombines TRBV5-4 with TRBJ2-3; D possibly corresponds to TRBD1 (5 bases). This CDR3 contains 13 residues. Per germline, CDR1 SGHNT and CDR2 YYREEE (reference sequence). V lost 6 bases, J lost 0 bases, and 8 bases lay in between. The DNA for the CDR3 is TGTGCCAGCACCGACAGAAGCACAGATACGCAGTATTTT. This sequence encodes CASTDRSTDTQYF.

The rearrangement uses TRBV27 and TRBJ2-5; possible D gene TRBD1, 6 bases. The CDR3 is 13 residues long. V lost 7 bases, J lost 3 bases, and 12 bases lay in between. Germline CDR1 is MNHEY and CDR2 is SMNVEV (reference sequence). CDR3 residues: CASIGGLEETQYF. As DNA, the CDR3 is TGTGCCAGCATTGGGGGCCTGGAAGAGACCCAGTACTTC.

Here the CDR3 reads CASSQEEGWTSAYNEQFF. CDR3 in DNA: TGTGCCAGCAGCCAAGAGGAAGGCTGGACTAGCGCGTACAATGAGCAGTTCTTC. The J gene is TRBJ2-1, the V gene TRBV14, with TRBD2 matching over 9 bases. The CDR3 runs 18 residues. The V and J ends lost 0 bases and 4 bases, in that order; junction bases with no gene match: 10. The germline V gene encodes CDR1 SGHDN and CDR2 FVKESK.

V and J are TRBV6-1 and TRBJ2-3; D ambiguous. The CDR3 loop spans 11 amino acids. CDR1 and CDR2 (germline): MNHNS, SASEGT. V was clipped by 4 bases and J by 6 bases, with 5 bases between them. In nucleotides, the CDR3 is TGTGCCAGCAGTGTTGTGGATACGCAGTATTTT. It translates to CASSVVDTQYF.

CDR3 region: CSGSRGVNTEAFF. The CDR3 nucleotides read TGCAGCGGGTCCAGGGGCGTGAACACTGAAGCTTTCTTT. The chain has TRBV29-1 and TRBJ1-1; D possibly corresponds to TRBD1 (6 bases). The germline CDR1 and CDR2 sequences are SQVTM and ANQGSEA. Deletions cut 7 bases from V and 0 bases from J, with 12 bases between. This CDR3 region has 13 residues.

V usage is TRBV27 and J usage is TRBJ2-7; the D is unclear. The V gene's germline CDR1 is MNHEY and CDR2 SMNVEV (reference sequence). Trimming took 7 bases from V and 7 from J, leaving 20 bases between them. CDR3 length: 14 amino acids. Here the CDR3 DNA reads TGTGCCAGCACCGTAAACGTTATGTCTAGAGAGCAGTACTTC. It encodes CASTVNVMSREQYF.

Comments on this clone: Germline and junction disagree at one end, which may indicate a read error. The genes are TRBV29-1 and TRBJ2-1; D is possibly TRBD1 or TRBD2 (5 bases each). The CDR3 sequence is 12 residues long. Germline lookup yields CDR1 SQVTM and CDR2 ANQGSEA. CDR3 residues: CSVEDGAREQFF. The CDR3 DNA is TGCAGCGTCGAAGACGGGGCCCGAGAGCAGTTCTTC.

V usage is TRBV28 and J usage is TRBJ2-7, with D unresolved. The germline V gene encodes CDR1 MDHEN and CDR2 SYDVKM. The CDR3 covers 16 residues. V shed 8 bases and J shed 0 bases, with 20 bases lying between them. CDR3 region: CASFPSPPPSSYEQYF. CDR3 nucleotide sequence: TGTGCCAGCTTCCCTAGTCCCCCACCGAGCTCCTACGAGCAGTACTTC.

The rearrangement uses TRBV28 and TRBJ2-1; 14 bases fit TRBD2. CDR3 length: 16 amino acids. V trimming: 4 bases; J trimming: 8 bases; junction bases outside the gene matches: 7. CDR1 MDHEN and CDR2 SYDVKM come from the germline V gene. CDR3 sequence: CASSSGTSGSFDEQFF. CDR3 nucleotides: TGTGCCAGCAGTTCCGGGACTAGCGGGAGTTTCGATGAGCAGTTCTTC. The full variable domain, completed using reference TRBV28 and TRBJ2-1, is DVKVTQSSRYLVKRTGEKVFLECVQDMDHENMFWYRQDPGLGLRLIYFSYDVKMKEKGDIPEGYSVSREKKERFSLILESASTNQTSMYLCASSSGTSGSFDEQFFGPGTRLTVL.

Here the CDR3 DNA reads TGTGCCAGCAGTTTGAGCGGGAGGGCGAGGGAGACCCAGTACTTC. Residues: CASSLSGRARETQYF. The genes are TRBV28 and TRBJ2-5; 10 bases agree with TRBD2. The length of the CDR3 is 15 residues. V trimming: 3 bases; J trimming: 5 bases; junction bases outside the gene matches: 6. Germline CDR1 and CDR2: MDHEN and SYDVKM.

This sequence joins TRBV27 and TRBJ2-1; 9 bases are shared with TRBD1. Germline CDR1 MNHEY, CDR2 SMNVEV (reference sequence). V lost 0 bases, J lost 4 bases, and 1 base stayed unmatched. The CDR3 extends over 15 amino acids. The CDR3 DNA reads TGTGCCAGCAGTTTATCGACAGGGGGATACAATGAGCAGTTCTTC. This sequence encodes CASSLSTGGYNEQFF.

This clone appeared once. This chain uses TRBV19 with TRBJ1-5, with 11 nucleotides matching TRBD1. V lost 4 bases, J lost 0 bases, and 8 bases stayed unmatched. The CDR3 is 18 residues long. Germline V gives CDR1 LNHDA, CDR2 SQIVND (reference sequence). CDR3 in amino acids: CASSSTGTGGSSNQPQHF. CDR3 nucleotide sequence: TGTGCCAGTAGTAGCACCGGGACAGGGGGGTCTAGCAATCAGCCCCAGCATTTT.

The chain joins TRBV5-6 to TRBJ2-7, with 7 bases matching TRBD1. The CDR3 has 15 residues. Germline V CDR1 and CDR2: SGHDT, YYEEEE. The V gene end was trimmed by 1 base and the J gene end by 2 bases; junction bases not matched to a gene: 6. For the CDR3, the DNA is TGTGCCAGCAGCTTGTCTACAGGGGAGACCTACGAGCAGTACTTC. Translated: CASSLSTGETYEQYF.

The chain uses TRBV7-2 and TRBJ2-3; D is unclear. Trimming removed 1 base from V and 1 base from J, with 9 bases in between. Germline assignment: CDR1 SGHTA and CDR2 FQGNSA. This CDR3 is 15 amino acids long. The CDR3 nucleotides are TGTGCCAGCAGCTTAGGTGGGATGGGCACAGATACGCAGTATTTT. As protein: CASSLGGMGTDTQYF.

The chain is built from TRBV6-1 and TRBJ2-5; weak D call: TRBD1 (6 bases). The CDR3 totals 13 residues. The V gene lost 4 bases and the J gene lost 1 base, with 7 bases spanning the gap. Germline V gene lookup returns CDR1 MNHNS and CDR2 SASEGT. CDR3 in DNA: TGTGCCAGCAGTGGACAGGCCCAAGAGACCCAGTACTTC. This sequence encodes CASSGQAQETQYF.

The chain combines TRBV6-1 with TRBJ2-1; D is possibly TRBD1 or TRBD2 (6 bases each). Germline CDR1 reads MNHNS; CDR2 reads SASEGT. The CDR3 has 12 residues. The V end lost 7 bases, the J end lost 6 bases, and 10 bases lay between the germline ends. The CDR3 loop reads CASKGGTNEQFF. The DNA for the CDR3 is TGTGCCAGCAAGGGGGGAACCAATGAGCAGTTCTTC.

The rearrangement joins TRBV5-1 to TRBJ2-3; 7 bases agree with TRBD2. With 7 bases clipped from V and 3 bases from J, the junction kept 8 bases outside the gene matches. The CDR3 is 14 amino acids. Germline V gene lookup returns CDR1 SGHRS and CDR2 YFSETQ. Written as DNA, the CDR3 is TGCGCCAGCTTCGAGGCGGGAGCGACAGATACGCAGTATTTT. Translating it yields CASFEAGATDTQYF.

The chain uses TRBV29-1 and TRBJ1-1; D remains unclear. This CDR3 region has 11 residues. Germline CDR1 reads SQVTM; CDR2 reads ANQGSEA. Trimming pared 6 bases from V and 0 bases from J, leaving 5 bases between. The CDR3 protein is CSVDMNTEAFF. CDR3 in DNA: TGCAGCGTCGACATGAACACTGAAGCTTTCTTT.